Listed below are T cell receptor beta chains from one sample, sequenced in a study of blood T cells in healthy people across ages. TCRdb reprocessed the 5' RACE reads via MiXCR and lists one record per CDR3 protein. The sample contains 650,000 to 950,000 distinct CDR3 sequences, approximately 44% of which appear only once. The sequenced sample was blood. The receptors derive from a man aged 55-75 years in good health. CDR3s include the opening cysteine and the closing phenylalanine or tryptophan. A D gene is named only where the DNA matches it firmly. Part of the rows lack a size; the others show once, few, many or a class for expanded clones.

CDR3 protein	CDR3 DNA	clone size	J gene	D gene	V gene
CASSYSRGRRSYEQYF	TGTGCCAGCAGTTACTCTCGGGGGCGACGGTCCTACGAGCAGTACTTC	few	TRBJ2-7	.	TRBV6-2/TRBV6-3
CASSLGQTSGNEQYF	TGTGCCAGCAGCTTAGGTCAGACTAGCGGCAATGAGCAGTACTTC	.	TRBJ2-7	TRBD2	TRBV7-9
CASSFVQGVDSPLHF	TGTGCCAGCAGCTTTGTTCAGGGAGTTGATTCACCCCTCCACTTT	.	TRBJ1-6	.	TRBV5-6
CASSVGGETQYF	TGTGCCAGCAGTGTCGGGGGGGAGACCCAGTACTTC	many	TRBJ2-5	TRBD2	TRBV9
CSASGGQTRGANVLTF	TGCAGTGCTAGTGGCGGACAGACCAGGGGGGCCAACGTCCTGACTTTC	few	TRBJ2-6	.	TRBV20-1
CASSLYLAAGGHEQYF	TGTGCCAGCAGTTTATACTTAGCAGCGGGGGGGCACGAGCAGTACTTC	.	TRBJ2-7	TRBD2	TRBV27
CASILVGAGMQETQYF	TGTGCCAGCATCCTCGTAGGGGCGGGGATGCAAGAGACCCAGTACTTC	.	TRBJ2-5	.	TRBV7-9
CASSQWNGSPLHF	TGTGCCAGCAGCCAATGGAATGGTTCACCCCTCCACTTT	.	TRBJ1-6	.	TRBV16
CSARGGSSGDQPQHF	TGCAGTGCTAGAGGGGGCAGTTCAGGTGATCAGCCCCAGCATTTT	few	TRBJ1-5	.	TRBV20-1
CASSLVGGLEQYF	TGTGCCAGCAGCTTAGTGGGAGGACTGGAGCAGTACTTC	few	TRBJ2-7	.	TRBV7-8
CAISEEELAGQYF	TGTGCCATCAGTGAAGAAGAATTAGCGGGGCAGTACTTC	.	TRBJ2-7	TRBD2	TRBV10-3
CASSYIQGLVPGELFF	TGTGCCAGCAGTTATATTCAGGGTTTGGTCCCCGGGGAGCTGTTTTTT	few	TRBJ2-2	.	TRBV6-5
CASSQFSSHEQYF	TGTGCCAGCAGCCAATTCAGCAGCCACGAGCAGTACTTC	.	TRBJ2-7	.	TRBV14
CASSYGVFNDEAFF	TGTGCCAGCAGTTATGGGGTTTTTAATGATGAAGCTTTCTTT	.	TRBJ1-1	.	TRBV6-5
CASSVVNLGEQYF	TGTGCCAGCAGTGTAGTTAACCTGGGGGAGCAGTACTTC	.	TRBJ2-7	.	TRBV12-3/TRBV12-4
CASGPQVLGTDTQYF	TGTGCCAGCGGACCACAGGTCCTGGGCACAGATACGCAGTATTTT	.	TRBJ2-3	.	TRBV12-3/TRBV12-4
CASSLRESSYNSPLHF	TGTGCCAGCAGCCTCAGAGAAAGCTCCTATAATTCACCCCTCCACTTT	few	TRBJ1-6	.	TRBV11-3
CASSLRVATDTQYF	TGTGCCAGCAGTTTAAGGGTAGCTACAGATACGCAGTATTTT	few	TRBJ2-3	.	TRBV27
CASSSRLAPETQYF	TGTGCCAGCAGCTCCCGGCTAGCGCCTGAGACCCAGTACTTC	few	TRBJ2-5	.	TRBV7-2
CASSENSGASPYNEQFF	TGTGCCAGCAGTGAGAACAGTGGAGCGTCCCCCTACAATGAGCAGTTCTTC	.	TRBJ2-1	.	TRBV2
CASSQRQGQETQYF	TGTGCCAGCAGTCAACGACAGGGTCAAGAGACCCAGTACTTC	many	TRBJ2-5	TRBD1	TRBV27
CASSVDGQANYEQYF	TGTGCCAGCAGCGTAGATGGTCAGGCTAACTACGAGCAGTACTTC	.	TRBJ2-7	.	TRBV9
CASGLAGSRIGEQYF	TGTGCTAGTGGCCTCGCCGGGTCACGGATTGGGGAGCAGTACTTC	.	TRBJ2-5	.	TRBV12-5
CASSLKGLAGGTQYF	TGTGCCAGCAGTTTAAAGGGACTAGCGGGAGGGACCCAGTACTTC	few	TRBJ2-5	TRBD2	TRBV27
CSARDRYGYTF	TGCAGTGCTAGAGACCGGTATGGCTACACCTTC	many	TRBJ1-2	.	TRBV20-1
CAISEFGVRQPQHF	TGTGCCATCAGTGAGTTTGGAGTTCGTCAGCCCCAGCATTTT	.	TRBJ1-5	.	TRBV10-3
CASTPGVGAYQETQYF	TGTGCCAGCACACCCGGGGTCGGAGCATACCAAGAGACCCAGTACTTC	few	TRBJ2-5	.	TRBV7-8
CASSYQDGGNTEAFF	TGTGCCAGCAGTTACCAAGACGGGGGGAACACTGAAGCTTTCTTT	once	TRBJ1-1	.	TRBV6-2/TRBV6-3
CATSSPGYNEQFF	TGTGCCACCAGCAGTCCCGGTTACAATGAGCAGTTCTTC	few	TRBJ2-1	.	TRBV15
CASSLGVKGQLYGYTF	TGTGCCAGCAGCTTAGGTGTCAAAGGACAACTCTATGGCTACACCTTC	.	TRBJ1-2	.	TRBV7-2
CASSPPGTGITSPLHF	TGTGCCAGCAGCCCACCCGGGACAGGGATAACTTCACCCCTCCACTTT	.	TRBJ1-6	TRBD1	TRBV9
CASSTDYEQYF	TGTGCCAGCAGCACCGACTACGAGCAGTACTTC	.	TRBJ2-7	.	TRBV7-2
CASSEALAGVYEQYF	TGTGCCAGCAGTGAAGCGCTAGCGGGAGTCTACGAGCAGTACTTC	.	TRBJ2-7	TRBD2	TRBV6-1
CASSLATNRVGFF	TGTGCCAGCAGCTTAGCCACTAACAGGGTTGGGTTCTTC	few	TRBJ2-1	.	TRBV7-2
CASSPPESGSYEQYF	TGTGCCAGCAGCCCGCCCGAGTCAGGGTCCTACGAGCAGTACTTC	.	TRBJ2-7	.	TRBV28
CASSQGSGGVTDTQYF	TGCGCCAGCAGCCAAGGAAGCGGGGGAGTCACAGATACGCAGTATTTT	few	TRBJ2-3	TRBD2	TRBV4-3
CSARGGGALVPDTQYF	TGCAGTGCTAGAGGAGGGGGGGCGCTCGTTCCAGATACGCAGTATTTT	few	TRBJ2-3	.	TRBV20-1
CASSGLFASGYTF	TGTGCCAGCAGTGGCCTATTCGCCAGCGGCTACACCTTC	.	TRBJ1-2	.	TRBV12-3/TRBV12-4
CASSQGTGVGSSYEQYF	TGTGCCAGCAGCCAGGGGACAGGGGTAGGAAGCTCCTACGAGCAGTACTTC	few	TRBJ2-7	TRBD1	TRBV7-8
CASSRGQGEQFF	TGTGCCAGCAGCCGGGGACAGGGTGAGCAGTTCTTC	.	TRBJ2-1	TRBD1	TRBV6-5
CASRPINTGANVLTF	TGTGCCAGCAGGCCTATCAACACTGGGGCCAACGTCCTGACTTTC	.	TRBJ2-6	.	TRBV12-3/TRBV12-4